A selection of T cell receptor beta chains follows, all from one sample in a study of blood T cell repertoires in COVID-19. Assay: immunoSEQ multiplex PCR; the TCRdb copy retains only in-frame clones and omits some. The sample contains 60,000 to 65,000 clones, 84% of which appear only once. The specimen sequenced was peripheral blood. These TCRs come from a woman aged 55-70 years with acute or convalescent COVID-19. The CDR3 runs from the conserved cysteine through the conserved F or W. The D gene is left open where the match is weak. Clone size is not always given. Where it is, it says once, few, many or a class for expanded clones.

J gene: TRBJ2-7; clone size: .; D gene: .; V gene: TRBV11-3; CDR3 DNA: TGTGCCAGCAGCCGGGGGGAATCCCTGGACAGTGAGCAGTACTTC; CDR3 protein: CASSRGESLDSEQYF
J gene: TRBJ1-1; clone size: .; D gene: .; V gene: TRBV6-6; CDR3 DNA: TGTGCCAGCAGTTTCTTTACAGGGAACACTGAAGCTTTCTTT; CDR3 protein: CASSFFTGNTEAFF
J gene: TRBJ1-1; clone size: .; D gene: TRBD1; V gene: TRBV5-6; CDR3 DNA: TGTGCCAGCAGCGGAATCACAGGGGGCACTGAAGCTTTCTTT; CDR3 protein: CASSGITGGTEAFF
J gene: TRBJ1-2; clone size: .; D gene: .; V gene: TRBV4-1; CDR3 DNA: TGCGCCAGCAGCCAAGCGGAAGGGATGTGGGGGCGCCTTAGTGGGGGCTACACCTTC; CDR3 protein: CASSQAEGMWGRLSGGYTF
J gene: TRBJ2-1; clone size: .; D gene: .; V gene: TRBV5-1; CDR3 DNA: TGCGCCAGCAGCTTGGTGGGGGCCGCTTACAATGAGCAGTTCTTC; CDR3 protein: CASSLVGAAYNEQFF
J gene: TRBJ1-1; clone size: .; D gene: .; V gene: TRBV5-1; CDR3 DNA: TGCGCCAGCAGCTTGGTGGCAGACTACACTGAAGCTTTCTTT; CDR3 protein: CASSLVADYTEAFF
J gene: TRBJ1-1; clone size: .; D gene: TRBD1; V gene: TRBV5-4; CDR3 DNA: TGTGCCAGCAGCCAGGACAGGGGACAAAACACTGAAGCTTTCTTT; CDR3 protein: CASSQDRGQNTEAFF
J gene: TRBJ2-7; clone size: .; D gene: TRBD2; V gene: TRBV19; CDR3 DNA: TGTGCCAGTAGTATAGCGAGCGGGGGGGCTTACGAGCAGTACTTC; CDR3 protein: CASSIASGGAYEQYF
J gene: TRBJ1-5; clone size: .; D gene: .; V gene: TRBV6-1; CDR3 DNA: TGTGCCAGCAGTGACAGGTCCCAGCCCCAGCATTTT; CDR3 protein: CASSDRSQPQHF
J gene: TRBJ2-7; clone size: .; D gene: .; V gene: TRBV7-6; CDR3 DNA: TGTGCCAGCAGCGCAGGGGTCGAGCAGTACTTC; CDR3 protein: CASSAGVEQYF
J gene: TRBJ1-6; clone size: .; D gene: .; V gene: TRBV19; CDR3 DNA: TGTGCCAGTAGGCAGGGGTATAATTCACCCCTCCACTTT; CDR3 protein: CASRQGYNSPLHF
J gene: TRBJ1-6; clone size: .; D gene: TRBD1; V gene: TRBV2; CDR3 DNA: TGTGCCAGCAGGGAGACAGGGGGCATGAATTCACCCCTCCACTTT; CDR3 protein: CASRETGGMNSPLHF
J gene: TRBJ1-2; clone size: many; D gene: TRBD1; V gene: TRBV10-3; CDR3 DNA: TGTGCCATCAAGCAGGGGGAAGGATACGGCTACACCTTC; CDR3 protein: CAIKQGEGYGYTF
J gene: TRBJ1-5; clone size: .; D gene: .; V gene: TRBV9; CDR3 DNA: TGTGCCAGCAGTGGTGATTCACAGGGTTTACAGCCCCAGCATTTT; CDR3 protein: CASSGDSQGLQPQHF
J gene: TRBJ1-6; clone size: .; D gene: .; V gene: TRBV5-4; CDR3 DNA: TGTGCCAGCAGCCCGGAGCTTACAGGGAATAATTCACCCCTCCACTTT; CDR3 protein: CASSPELTGNNSPLHF
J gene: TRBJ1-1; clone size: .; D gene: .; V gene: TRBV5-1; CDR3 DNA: TGCGCCAGCAGCCGGGGGGGACTTGAAGCTTTCTTT; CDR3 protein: CASSRGGLEAFF
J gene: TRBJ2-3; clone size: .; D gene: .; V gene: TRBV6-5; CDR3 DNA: TGTGCCAGCAGCCTAACTAGCCTCGGAGATACGCAGTATTTT; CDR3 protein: CASSLTSLGDTQYF
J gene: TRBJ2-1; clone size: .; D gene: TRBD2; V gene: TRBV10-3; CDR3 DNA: TGTGCCATCAGTCCAGACCTTAGCGGGGGGACCGATGAGCAGTTCTTC; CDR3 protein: CAISPDLSGGTDEQFF
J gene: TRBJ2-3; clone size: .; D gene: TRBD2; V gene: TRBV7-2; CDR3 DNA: TGTGCCAGCAGCTTAAAACGGGGGGGCACAGATACGCAGTATTTT; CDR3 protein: CASSLKRGGTDTQYF
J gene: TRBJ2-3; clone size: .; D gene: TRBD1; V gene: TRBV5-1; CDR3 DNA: TGCGCCAGCAGACTACAGGGGGAGACAGATACGCAGTATTTT; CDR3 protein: CASRLQGETDTQYF
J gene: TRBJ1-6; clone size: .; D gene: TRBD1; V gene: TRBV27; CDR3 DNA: TGTGCCAGCAGCCAACAGGGGCAAGTCTCACCCCTCCACTTT; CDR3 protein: CASSQQGQVSPLHF
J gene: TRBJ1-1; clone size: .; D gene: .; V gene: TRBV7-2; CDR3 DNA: TGTGCCAGCAGCTTAGTTTTCCGGGCTGAAGCTTTCTTT; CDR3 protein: CASSLVFRAEAFF
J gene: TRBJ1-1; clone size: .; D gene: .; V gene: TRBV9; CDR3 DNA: TGTGCCAGCAGCCTCGCGGACGGCGGGAGAGCTTTCTTT; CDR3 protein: CASSLADGGRAFF
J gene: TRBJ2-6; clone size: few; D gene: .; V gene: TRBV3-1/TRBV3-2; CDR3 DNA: TGTGCCAGCAGCCAAGTCGTCTCTGGGGCCAACGTCCTGACTTTC; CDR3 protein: CASSQVVSGANVLTF
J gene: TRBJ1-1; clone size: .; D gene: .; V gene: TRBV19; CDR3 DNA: TGTGCCAGTAAAAGGGGGAATACTGAAGCTTTCTTT; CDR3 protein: CASKRGNTEAFF
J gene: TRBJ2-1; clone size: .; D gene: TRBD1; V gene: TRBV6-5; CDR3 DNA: TGTGCCAGCCACATGGACAGGGACTACAATGAGCAGTTCTTC; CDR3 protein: CASHMDRDYNEQFF
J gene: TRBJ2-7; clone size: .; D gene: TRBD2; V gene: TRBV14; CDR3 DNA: TGTGCCAGCAGCAAGACTAGCGGGGGGGCTCTCGAGCAGTACTTC; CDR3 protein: CASSKTSGGALEQYF
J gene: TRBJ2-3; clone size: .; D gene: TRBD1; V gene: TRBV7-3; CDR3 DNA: TGTGCCAGCAGTTTGACAGGGGCGGAAGAGAATACGCAGTATTTT; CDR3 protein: CASSLTGAEENTQYF
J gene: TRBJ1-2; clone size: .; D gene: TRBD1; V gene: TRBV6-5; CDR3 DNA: TGTGCCAGCAGGACAGGGGATGGCTACACCTTC; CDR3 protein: CASRTGDGYTF
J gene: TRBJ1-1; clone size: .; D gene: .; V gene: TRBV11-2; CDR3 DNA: TGTGCCAGCAGCCATCCGAGGGCAGGGAACACTGAAGCTTTCTTT; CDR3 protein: CASSHPRAGNTEAFF
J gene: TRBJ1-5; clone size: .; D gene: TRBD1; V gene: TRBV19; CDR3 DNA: TGTGCCAGTAGTCCGCAACAGGGGGGCAATCAGCCCCAGCATTTT; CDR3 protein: CASSPQQGGNQPQHF
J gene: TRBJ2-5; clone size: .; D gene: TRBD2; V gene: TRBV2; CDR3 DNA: TGTGCCAGCAGGAAAGGACTAGCGGGGTGGGAGACCCAGTACTTC; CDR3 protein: CASRKGLAGWETQYF